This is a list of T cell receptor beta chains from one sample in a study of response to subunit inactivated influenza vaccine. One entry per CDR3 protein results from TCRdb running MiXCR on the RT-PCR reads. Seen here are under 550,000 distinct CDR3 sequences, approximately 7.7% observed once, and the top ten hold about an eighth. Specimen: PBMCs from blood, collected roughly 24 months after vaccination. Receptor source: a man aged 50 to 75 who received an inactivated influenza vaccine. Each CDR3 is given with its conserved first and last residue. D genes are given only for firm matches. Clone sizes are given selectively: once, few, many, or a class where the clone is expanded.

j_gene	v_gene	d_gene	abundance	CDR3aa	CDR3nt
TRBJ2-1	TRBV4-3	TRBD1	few	CASSEGQGSYNEQFF	TGCGCCAGCAGCGAGGGACAGGGCTCCTACAATGAGCAGTTCTTC
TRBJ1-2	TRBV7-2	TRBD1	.	CASSPDFSDRAYGYTF	TGTGCCAGCAGCCCAGACTTTTCAGACAGGGCCTATGGCTACACCTTC
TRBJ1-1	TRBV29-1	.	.	CSAWTWSTEAFF	TGCAGCGCTTGGACTTGGAGCACTGAAGCTTTCTTT
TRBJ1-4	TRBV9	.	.	CASSPRQKEKLFF	TGTGCCAGCAGCCCCCGGCAGAAAGAAAAACTGTTTTTT
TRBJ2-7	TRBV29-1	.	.	CSVEDPGLSEQYF	TGCAGCGTTGAAGATCCAGGTCTCTCGGAGCAGTACTTC
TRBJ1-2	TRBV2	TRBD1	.	CASSHQGGGYTF	TGTGCCAGCAGCCACCAGGGGGGTGGCTACACCTTC
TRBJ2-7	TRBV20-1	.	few	CSAHRFGRESYEQYF	TGCAGTGCTCACCGATTTGGCCGTGAATCCTACGAGCAGTACTTC
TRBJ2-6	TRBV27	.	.	CASSSGGANVLTF	TGTGCCAGCAGTTCGGGTGGGGCCAACGTCCTGACTTTC
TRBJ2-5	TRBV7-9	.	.	CASSPLGGPQETQYF	TGTGCCAGCAGCCCACTGGGGGGGCCCCAAGAGACCCAGTACTTC
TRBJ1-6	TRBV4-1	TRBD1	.	CASSQAGTGENSPLHF	TGCGCCAGCAGCCAAGCTGGGACAGGGGAAAATTCACCCCTCCACTTT
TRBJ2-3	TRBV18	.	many	CASSPTESTDTQYF	TGTGCCAGCTCACCGACAGAAAGCACAGATACGCAGTATTTT
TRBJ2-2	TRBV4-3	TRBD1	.	CASSQSGTVPGELFF	TGCGCCAGCAGCCAATCCGGGACAGTCCCCGGGGAGCTGTTTTTT
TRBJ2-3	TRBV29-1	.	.	CSVKMQSPSTDTQYF	TGCAGCGTTAAAATGCAGAGCCCTAGCACAGATACGCAGTATTTT
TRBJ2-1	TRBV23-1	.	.	CASSQSRGRRESSYNEQFF	TGCGCCAGCAGTCAATCGAGGGGGCGGAGGGAGAGCTCCTACAATGAGCAGTTCTTC
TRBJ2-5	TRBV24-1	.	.	CATSDHPQQETQYF	TGTGCCACCAGTGATCACCCTCAGCAAGAGACCCAGTACTTC
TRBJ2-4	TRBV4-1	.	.	CASSQVPRGIQYF	TGCGCCAGCAGCCAGGTCCCTCGGGGCATTCAGTACTTC
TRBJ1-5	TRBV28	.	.	CANSLGDSLYSNQPQHF	TGTGCCAACAGTTTAGGAGACAGCCTTTATAGCAATCAGCCCCAGCATTTT
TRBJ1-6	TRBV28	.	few	CASSLPGRDSPLHF	TGTGCCAGCAGTCTGCCCGGGCGGGATTCACCCCTCCACTTT
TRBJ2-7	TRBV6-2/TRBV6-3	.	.	CASSYSRSYEQYF	TGTGCCAGCAGTTATTCGAGGTCCTACGAGCAGTACTTC
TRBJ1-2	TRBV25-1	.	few	CASSSGGFRVGYTF	TGTGCCAGCAGTTCCGGGGGGTTTCGGGTTGGCTACACCTTC
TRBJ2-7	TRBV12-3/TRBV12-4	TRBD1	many	CASSWTGDEQYF	TGTGCCAGCAGTTGGACAGGAGACGAGCAGTACTTC
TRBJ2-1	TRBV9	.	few	CASSVDSGWSNEQFF	TGTGCCAGCAGCGTAGACAGCGGATGGAGTAATGAGCAGTTCTTC
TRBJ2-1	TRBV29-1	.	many	CSVRDVTYNEQFF	TGCAGCGTCCGGGACGTCACCTACAATGAGCAGTTCTTC
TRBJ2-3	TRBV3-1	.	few	CASSILPRDTQYF	TGTGCCAGCAGCATCCTACCGCGGGATACGCAGTATTTT
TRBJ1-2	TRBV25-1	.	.	CASSDSALYGYTF	TGTGCCAGCAGTGATTCGGCGCTCTATGGCTACACCTTC
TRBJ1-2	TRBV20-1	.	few	CSATGTRYGYTF	TGCAGTGCGACCGGGACGCGGTATGGCTACACCTTC
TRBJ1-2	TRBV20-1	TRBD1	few	CSAETKTGVIYGYTF	TGCAGTGCCGAAACTAAGACAGGGGTTATCTATGGCTACACCTTC
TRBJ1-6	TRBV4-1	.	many	CASSQEINEAPLHF	TGCGCCAGCAGCCAAGAGATAAACGAAGCACCCCTCCACTTT
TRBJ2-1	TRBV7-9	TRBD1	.	CASSSSGTGLREQFF	TGTGCCAGCAGCTCCTCCGGGACAGGGTTGCGTGAGCAGTTCTTC
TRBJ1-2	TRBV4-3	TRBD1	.	CASSQTTGVNYGYTF	TGCGCCAGCAGCCAGACCACAGGGGTAAACTATGGCTACACCTTC
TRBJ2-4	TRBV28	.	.	CASSLTGPYKNIQYF	TGTGCCAGCAGCTTAACAGGGCCCTACAAAAACATTCAGTACTTC
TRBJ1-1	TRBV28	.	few	CASSLRGGSAEAFF	TGTGCCAGCAGTTTACGGGGTGGTTCAGCTGAAGCTTTCTTT
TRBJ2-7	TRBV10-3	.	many	CAISAYGYEQYF	TGTGCCATCTCTGCCTACGGCTACGAGCAGTACTTC
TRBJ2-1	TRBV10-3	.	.	CAIRKDGGSYNEQFF	TGTGCCATCAGGAAGGACGGGGGCTCCTACAATGAGCAGTTCTTC
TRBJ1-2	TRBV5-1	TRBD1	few	CASSPRTGRGGYTF	TGCGCCAGCAGCCCAAGGACAGGGAGGGGAGGCTACACCTTC
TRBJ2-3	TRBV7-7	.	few	CASSLEFQDTQYF	TGTGCTAGCAGCTTAGAATTTCAGGATACGCAGTATTTT
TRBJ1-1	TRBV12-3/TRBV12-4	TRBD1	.	CASRPTGVEGEAFF	TGTGCCAGCAGGCCCACAGGGGTAGAGGGTGAAGCTTTCTTT
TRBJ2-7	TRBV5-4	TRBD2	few	CASSLATSGLLSYEQYF	TGTGCCAGCAGCTTGGCAACTAGCGGCCTACTATCCTACGAGCAGTACTTC
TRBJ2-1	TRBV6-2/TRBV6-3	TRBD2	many	CASSYSGLTSGLNEQFF	TGTGCCAGCAGTTACTCGGGTTTGACTAGCGGGTTGAATGAGCAGTTCTTC
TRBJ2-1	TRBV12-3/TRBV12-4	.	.	CASSSNLGGLYNEQFF	TGTGCCAGCAGTTCAAACCTGGGTGGGCTGTACAATGAGCAGTTCTTC
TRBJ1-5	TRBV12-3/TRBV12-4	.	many	CASSLAQGYSNQPQHF	TGTGCCAGCAGTTTAGCGCAGGGGTATAGCAATCAGCCCCAGCATTTT
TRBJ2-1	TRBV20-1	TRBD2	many	CSVIASGGGSEQFF	TGCAGTGTGATAGCTAGCGGGGGCGGGAGTGAGCAGTTCTTC
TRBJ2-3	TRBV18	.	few	CATRSPSTDTQYF	TGTGCCACTAGGAGCCCGTCCACAGATACGCAGTATTTT
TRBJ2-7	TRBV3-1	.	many	CASSRFEGGSSYEQYF	TGTGCCAGCAGCCGTTTCGAAGGGGGGAGCTCCTACGAGCAGTACTTC
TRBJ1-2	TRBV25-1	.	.	CASSGSGIDGYTF	TGTGCCAGCAGTGGGAGCGGGATTGATGGCTACACCTTC
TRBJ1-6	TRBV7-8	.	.	CASSFRRNNSPLHF	TGTGCCAGCAGCTTTCGCCGGAATAATTCACCCCTCCACTTT
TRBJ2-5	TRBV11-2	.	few	CASSLGRGNRIQETQYF	TGTGCCAGCAGCTTAGGAAGAGGCAACAGGATTCAAGAGACCCAGTACTTC
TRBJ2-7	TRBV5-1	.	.	CASSFAGKSGEQYF	TGCGCCAGCAGCTTCGCAGGGAAATCGGGCGAGCAGTACTTC
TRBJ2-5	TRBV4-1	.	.	CASSRRVSGETQYF	TGCGCCAGCAGCCGCCGGGTCTCGGGTGAGACCCAGTACTTC
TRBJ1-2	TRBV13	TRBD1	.	CASSLTHQQGAFSGANYGYTF	TGTGCCAGCAGCTTAACCCATCAGCAGGGGGCTTTCTCCGGGGCTAACTATGGCTACACCTTC
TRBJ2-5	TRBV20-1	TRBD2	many	CSARDLRLAGGQETQYF	TGCAGTGCTAGAGATCTCCGGCTAGCGGGGGGCCAAGAGACCCAGTACTTC
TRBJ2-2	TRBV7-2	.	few	CASSIRQTNTGELFF	TGTGCCAGCAGCATTCGACAGACGAACACCGGGGAGCTGTTTTTT
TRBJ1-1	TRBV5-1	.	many	CASSLEQGAEAFF	TGCGCCAGCAGCTTGGAGCAAGGGGCTGAAGCTTTCTTT